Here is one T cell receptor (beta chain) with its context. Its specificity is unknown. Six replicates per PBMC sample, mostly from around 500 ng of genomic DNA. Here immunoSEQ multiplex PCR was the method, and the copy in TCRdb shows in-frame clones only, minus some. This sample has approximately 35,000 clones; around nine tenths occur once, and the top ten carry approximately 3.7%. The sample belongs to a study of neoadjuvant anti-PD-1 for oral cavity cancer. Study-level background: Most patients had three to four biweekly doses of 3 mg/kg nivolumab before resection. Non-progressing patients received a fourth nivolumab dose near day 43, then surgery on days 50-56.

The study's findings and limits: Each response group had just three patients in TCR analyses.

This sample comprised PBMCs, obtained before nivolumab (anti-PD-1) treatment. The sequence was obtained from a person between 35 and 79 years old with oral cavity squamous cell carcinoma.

CDR3 sequence: CASRESTWGNTEAFF. CDR3 bases: TGTGCCAGCAGGGAGAGCACATGGGGGAACACTGAAGCTTTCTTT. The chain combines TRBV6-1 with TRBJ1-1, with D hard to call. The CDR3 loop spans 15 amino acids. Per germline, CDR1 MNHNS and CDR2 SASEGT. With 6 bases removed from V and 1 base from J, the gap between germline ends came to 15 bases.